These 32 T cell receptor beta chains were sequenced from one sample in a study of T cell clonotyping in hematopoietic cell transplantation. Sequencing was performed with immunoSEQ multiplex PCR; in TCRdb, only in-frame clones are kept and a portion is missing. The table shows approximately 44,000 clones, with about four fifths occurring only once. Time point specified: recipient sample about 28 days before transplant, after cytoreduction. The material was peripheral blood mononuclear cells, obtained before stem cell transplant. The receptors originated from a man between 60 and 75 years old with myelodysplastic syndrome. Some clones in this sample may be carry-over from other donors' samples.

The rearrangement links TRBV4-2 to TRBJ2-5; 7 nucleotides align to TRBD1. CDR3 length equals 15 residues. V was pared by 1 base and J by 4 bases, with 6 bases of the junction left unmatched. Germline values: CDR1 LGHNA, CDR2 YNFKEQ. CDR3 sequence: CASSQVRGGGETQYF. For the CDR3, the DNA is TGTGCCAGCAGCCAAGTCCGAGGGGGCGGAGAGACCCAGTACTTC.

This clone came up a few times. The gene calls are TRBV7-6 and TRBJ2-2, with a tentative D call TRBD1 (6 bases). This CDR3 spans 16 amino acids. Between the trimmed V and J ends, which lost 1 base and 1 base, there was a span of 10 bases. Looked up from germline, CDR1 is SGHVS and CDR2 is FNYEAQ. This chain's CDR3 is CASSLEGEMNTGELFF. Written as DNA, the CDR3 is TGTGCCAGCAGCTTAGAGGGGGAGATGAACACCGGGGAGCTGTTTTTT.

The rearrangement uses TRBV13 and TRBJ2-2; 8 positions match TRBD2. The CDR3 extends over 15 amino acids. Germline loops: CDR1 PRHDT, CDR2 FYEKMQ (reference sequence). With V trimmed by 5 bases and J by 7 bases, 9 bases remained unmatched. The CDR3 nucleotides read TGTGCCAGCAGCCCTCGGAACGGGGGGGTCGGGGAGCTGTTTTTT. As protein: CASSPRNGGVGELFF.

The V and J genes are TRBV6-5 and TRBJ1-4; D ambiguous. The V end lost 8 bases, the J end lost 2 bases, and 6 bases lay between the germline ends. The CDR3 is 12 residues long. Germline V lookup: CDR1 MNHEY, CDR2 SVGAGI. The CDR3 sequence is CASGRTNEKLFF. The CDR3 DNA reads as TGTGCCAGCGGGAGGACTAATGAAAAACTGTTTTTT.

The chain carries TRBV11-2 and TRBJ1-3; 7 positions match TRBD1. Germline loops: CDR1 SGHAT, CDR2 FQNNGV. This CDR3 is 15 amino acids long. V trimming: 5 bases; J trimming: 3 bases; junction bases outside the gene matches: 7. The CDR3 here is CASSTLDRHGNTIYF. The CDR3 bases are TGTGCCAGCAGCACCTTGGACAGGCATGGAAACACCATATATTTT.

This chain uses TRBV2 with TRBJ2-1, with D unclear. The CDR3 runs 13 residues. Trimming took off 4 bases at V and 10 bases at J, with 14 bases between the two ends. CDR1 and CDR2 (germline): SNHLY, FYNNEI. The CDR3 loop reads CASSGAREGEQFF. The CDR3 DNA reads TGTGCCAGCAGTGGAGCTAGAGAAGGGGAGCAGTTCTTC.

This clone was picked up one time. The rearrangement joins TRBV5-4 to TRBJ2-2; D not resolved. Germline CDR1 and CDR2: SGHNT and YYREEE (reference sequence). The CDR3 runs to 15 residues. Trimming left V 3 bases short and J 3 bases short, with 12 bases between. CDR3 sequence (DNA): TGTGCCAGCAGCTCAGGACCTCCGGACACCGGGGAGCTGTTTTTT. It codes for CASSSGPPDTGELFF.

The chain is built from TRBV5-6 and TRBJ2-7; D is ambiguous. CDR1 is SGHDT and CDR2 is YYEEEE in the germline V gene. The CDR3 loop spans 10 amino acids. V lost 4 bases and J 3 bases, leaving 2 bases between the germline ends. The CDR3 loop reads CASSLYEQYF. CDR3 in DNA: TGTGCCAGCAGCCTCTACGAGCAGTACTTC.

The chain carries TRBV5-5 and TRBJ2-5; 8 bases line up with TRBD1. Germline-derived CDR1 and CDR2 are SGHKS and YYEKEE (reference sequence). The length of the CDR3 is 13 residues. The J segment lost 3 bases and the V segment lost 3 bases, leaving 1 base of the junction unmatched. The CDR3 DNA follows: TGTGCCAGCAGCTCGGACAGGGAAGAGACCCAGTACTTC. It is translated as CASSSDREETQYF.

This clone occurred once. The rearrangement links TRBV27 to TRBJ2-7, with 7 bases fitting TRBD2. V lost 8 bases, J lost 7 bases, and 14 bases stayed unmatched. This CDR3 is 14 amino acids long. From germline, CDR1 is MNHEY and CDR2 SMNVEV (reference sequence). The CDR3 region is CASGLDLYVGEQYF. In DNA form, the CDR3 reads TGTGCCAGCGGACTAGACCTCTACGTTGGGGAGCAGTACTTC.

This chain connects TRBV2 to TRBJ1-4; weak D call: TRBD1 (5 bases). The CDR3 runs 13 residues. Germline V gives CDR1 SNHLY, CDR2 FYNNEI. The germline V and J ends were trimmed by 5 bases and 7 bases, with 11 bases remaining between them. The CDR3 region has the DNA TGTGCCAGCAGTTGGGACGGGGGTGAAAAACTGTTTTTT. It translates to CASSWDGGEKLFF.

V usage is TRBV25-1 and J usage is TRBJ1-1; no firm D call. CDR1 and CDR2 from the germline V gene are MGHDK and SYGVNS. The CDR3 is 12 residues long. V dropped 5 bases and J dropped 0 bases, with 4 bases sitting between them. The CDR3 loop reads CASSKMNTEAFF. CDR3 in DNA: TGTGCCAGCAGTAAGATGAACACTGAAGCTTTCTTT. Looking up the rest from reference TRBV25-1 and TRBJ1-1 gives the full variable domain: EADIYQTPRYLVIGTGKKITLECSQTMGHDKMYWYQQDPGMELHLIHYSYGVNSTEKGDLSSESTVSRIRTEHFPLTLESARPSHTSQYLCASSKMNTEAFFGQGTRLTVV.

The V call is TRBV9, the J call TRBJ2-7, with D hard to call. The CDR3 is 14 amino acids. V was pared by 0 bases and J by 4 bases, with 11 bases between. Germline CDR1 SGDLS, CDR2 YYNGEE. DNA of the CDR3: TGTGCCAGCAGCGTAGGTCAAGAAATATACGAGCAGTACTTC. It codes for CASSVGQEIYEQYF.

The rearrangement uses TRBV5-1 and TRBJ2-3; D ambiguous. The germline CDR1 and CDR2 sequences are SGHRS and YFSETQ. V was clipped by 6 bases and J by 0 bases, with 14 bases between them. CDR3 length equals 15 residues. The CDR3 is CASTPDRTSTDTQYF. In DNA form, the CDR3 reads TGCGCCAGCACCCCGGACCGTACTAGCACAGATACGCAGTATTTT.

The V call is TRBV6-1, the J call TRBJ1-3, with D possibly being TRBD1 (6 bases). The CDR3 loop spans 15 amino acids. V was pared by 1 base and J by 4 bases, with 11 bases between. Germline values: CDR1 MNHNS, CDR2 SASEGT. The CDR3, as DNA: TGTGCCAGCAGTGAAGTGGGGGCAAGAGGAAACACCATATATTTT. This translates into CASSEVGARGNTIYF.

The chain couples TRBV9 to TRBJ2-2; 7 positions match TRBD2. The CDR3 runs to 15 residues. V trimming: 2 bases; J trimming: 7 bases; junction bases outside the gene matches: 8. Germline CDR1 reads SGDLS; CDR2 reads YYNGEE. CDR3 amino acids: CASSVGLDSGGELFF. The CDR3 DNA sequence: TGTGCCAGCAGCGTCGGACTAGACAGTGGCGGGGAGCTGTTTTTT. Combining the CDR3 with reference TRBV9 and TRBJ2-2 gives the whole variable domain DSGVTQTPKHLITATGQRVTLRCSPRSGDLSVYWYQQSLDQGLQFLIQYYNGEERAKGNILERFSAQQFPDLHSELNLSSLELGDSALYFCASSVGLDSGGELFFGEGSRLTVL.

The V and J genes are TRBV7-2 and TRBJ2-5; no clear D gene. The CDR3 runs 12 residues. Looked up from germline, CDR1 is SGHTA and CDR2 is FQGNSA. Trimming removed 5 bases at V and 5 bases at J, with 9 bases between. The CDR3 sequence: CASSTRRETQYF. The CDR3 region has the DNA TGTGCCAGCAGCACCCGCAGGGAGACCCAGTACTTC. The variable domain in full, completed from reference TRBV7-2 and TRBJ2-5, reads GAGVSQSPSNKVTEKGKDVELRCDPISGHTALYWYRQSLGQGLEFLIYFQGNSAPDKSGLPSDRFSAERTGGSVSTLTIQRTQQEDSAVYLCASSTRRETQYFGPGTRLLVL.

This clone occurred once. This rearrangement joins TRBV7-2 to TRBJ2-2; the match to TRBD2 covers 15 bases. Per germline, CDR1 SGHTA and CDR2 FQGNSA. The CDR3 contains 18 residues. With V trimmed by 2 bases and J by 0 bases, 1 base remained unmatched. CDR3 coding DNA: TGTGCCAGCAGCTTAAGGACTAGCGGGGGGGCGAACACCGGGGAGCTGTTTTTT. Amino acids: CASSLRTSGGANTGELFF.

The CDR3 region is CASSYTGGGQETQYF. The CDR3 DNA follows: TGCGCCAGCAGCTATACAGGGGGAGGACAAGAGACCCAGTACTTC. V gene TRBV5-1 combines with J gene TRBJ2-5; 8 bases fit TRBD1. Germline V CDR1 and CDR2: SGHRS, YFSETQ. This CDR3 is built from 15 residues. Trimming cost V 3 bases and J 2 bases; bases outside gene matches: 6.

The chain uses TRBV7-9 and TRBJ1-1; 9 nucleotides agree with TRBD1. Germline lookup yields CDR1 SEHNR and CDR2 FQNEAQ (reference sequence). Germline trimming cut 8 bases from V and 3 bases from J; bases unmatched to any gene: 4. The CDR3 consists of 13 residues. The CDR3 sequence: CASRGQGHTEAFF. CDR3 DNA: TGTGCCAGCCGGGGACAGGGACACACTGAAGCTTTCTTT.

This clone appeared a few times. CDR3 region: CASTGLDGGTYNEQFF. The CDR3, as DNA: TGTGCCAGCACTGGCCTAGACGGGGGAACCTACAATGAGCAGTTCTTC. The chain couples TRBV11-2 to TRBJ2-1; D may be TRBD2 (6 bases). The V end lost 7 bases, the J end lost 2 bases, and 18 bases lay between the germline ends. Germline-derived CDR1 and CDR2 are SGHAT and FQNNGV. This CDR3 is 16 amino acids long.

The chain is built from TRBV28 and TRBJ2-7; D perhaps matches TRBD1 (7 bases). The CDR3 length is 15 residues. CDR1 MDHEN and CDR2 SYDVKM come from the germline V gene. V lost 5 bases to trimming and J lost 5 bases, with 19 bases between them. CDR3 DNA: TGTGCCAGCAGTCGAGCTCAGGGGGGAATCGACGAGCAGTACTTC. Its protein is CASSRAQGGIDEQYF.

The chain joins TRBV5-6 to TRBJ2-3, with a weak D call TRBD1 (6 bases). This CDR3 is 13 amino acids long. Germline assignment: CDR1 SGHDT and CDR2 YYEEEE. V dropped 4 bases and J dropped 1 base, with 7 bases sitting between them. CDR3 DNA sequence: TGTGCCAGCAGCCGACAGGGCACAGATACGCAGTATTTT. As protein: CASSRQGTDTQYF.

This clone was counted only a few times. The chain uses TRBV5-6 and TRBJ1-6, with D possibly TRBD1 on 5 matching bases. Germline loops: CDR1 SGHDT, CDR2 YYEEEE. The CDR3 contains 15 residues. V was shortened by 1 base and J by 7 bases, with 12 bases between the two germline ends. The CDR3 nucleotides read TGTGCCAGCAGCTTGTCGGGACGGCTAAATTCACCCCTCCACTTT. Amino acids: CASSLSGRLNSPLHF.

The genes are TRBV6-5 and TRBJ1-1; TRBD1 aligns across 7 bases. The CDR3 is 15 residues long. CDR1 MNHEY and CDR2 SVGAGI come from the germline V gene. The V and J ends lost 6 bases and 4 bases, in that order; junction bases with no gene match: 11. In DNA, the CDR3 is TGTGCCAGCAGAGAACACAGGGGTCGTGGCACTGAAGCTTTCTTT. Translation gives CASREHRGRGTEAFF.

This clone was recorded once. This sequence joins TRBV7-3 and TRBJ2-3; no clear D gene. The CDR3 extends over 13 amino acids. Germline V CDR1 and CDR2: SGHTA, FQGTGA. Trimming left V 1 base short and J 4 bases short, with 6 bases between. The CDR3 reads CASSLSLADTQYF. CDR3 in DNA: TGTGCCAGCAGCTTAAGCCTGGCAGATACGCAGTATTTT.

The V and J genes are TRBV28 and TRBJ1-6; D is unresolved. Trimming cost V 6 bases and J 5 bases, with 11 bases left between them. Germline lookup yields CDR1 MDHEN and CDR2 SYDVKM. The CDR3 extends over 14 amino acids. CDR3 DNA: TGTGCCAGCAGGACGGCTGGGGATAATTCACCCCTCCACTTT. Translating gives CASRTAGDNSPLHF.

J is TRBJ1-2 and V is TRBV29-1, with D hard to call. CDR3 size: 13 residues. Trimming stripped 6 bases from V and 8 bases from J, with 19 bases between. Germline loops: CDR1 SQVTM, CDR2 ANQGSEA. CDR3 region: CSVEPNGGTGYTF. The CDR3 coding sequence is TGCAGCGTCGAACCTAATGGAGGTACCGGCTACACCTTC. Combining the CDR3 with reference TRBV29-1 and TRBJ1-2 gives the whole variable domain SAVISQKPSRDICQRGTSLTIQCQVDSQVTMMFWYRQQPGQSLTLIATANQGSEATYESGFVIDKFPISRPNLTFSTLTVSNMSPEDSSIYLCSVEPNGGTGYTFGSGTRLTVV.

The chain joins TRBV4-3 to TRBJ1-2; D not resolved. The CDR3 extends over 13 amino acids. From germline, CDR1 is LGHNA and CDR2 YSLEER. V was trimmed by 0 bases and J by 5 bases, leaving 7 bases between them. The CDR3 loop is CASSQDGVYGYTF. CDR3 DNA sequence: TGCGCCAGCAGCCAAGATGGGGTTTATGGCTACACCTTC.

This chain uses TRBV4-3 with TRBJ2-2; D remains ambiguous. Trimming removed 0 bases at V and 1 base at J, with 9 bases between. The germline V gene has CDR1 LGHNA and CDR2 YSLEER. This CDR3 has 16 residues. The CDR3 nucleotides are TGCGCCAGCAGCCAAGAACGGCTATTGAACACCGGGGAGCTGTTTTTT. As protein: CASSQERLLNTGELFF.

CDR3 bases: TGCGCCAGCAGCGACCGGACAGGGTTGTACAATGAGCAGTTCTTC. It codes for CASSDRTGLYNEQFF. This chain joins TRBV5-1 and TRBJ2-1, with 8 bases fitting TRBD1. The junction had 7 bases not matched to a gene; V was cut back by 4 bases and J by 4 bases. The CDR3 loop spans 15 amino acids. Germline V CDR1 and CDR2: SGHRS, YFSETQ. Drawing the rest from reference TRBV5-1 and TRBJ2-1, the complete variable domain is KAGVTQTPRYLIKTRGQQVTLSCSPISGHRSVSWYQQTPGQGLQFLFEYFSETQRNKGNFPGRFSGRQFSNSRSEMNVSTLELGDSALYLCASSDRTGLYNEQFFGPGTRLTVL.

The V and J genes are TRBV9 and TRBJ1-2; D not resolved. CDR1 is SGDLS and CDR2 is YYNGEE in the germline V gene. Trimming pared 3 bases from V and 0 bases from J, leaving 9 bases between. The CDR3 spans 14 residues. The CDR3 loop reads CASSGASSNYGYTF. The CDR3, as DNA: TGTGCCAGCAGCGGGGCTTCGTCTAACTATGGCTACACCTTC.